The present entry profiles one T cell receptor beta chain with its context. The data were obtained in a study of OX40 agonist ivuxolimab in advanced cancers. Study summary: With ivuxolimab, an agonistic anti-OX40 (CD134) antibody, patients were treated.

TCRdb keeps only in-frame clones here, not all; method: immunoSEQ multiplex PCR. The repertoire has roughly 67,000 clones, 82% of them found once; the top ten carry around 9.9%. The CDR3 extends over 14 amino acids. CDR1 SGHRS and CDR2 YFSETQ come from the germline V gene. V was shortened by 0 bases and J by 8 bases, with 14 bases between the two germline ends. The V and J genes are TRBV5-1 and TRBJ1-2; D perhaps matches TRBD1 (6 bases). The receptor was derived from an adult with an advanced solid tumor such as melanoma, head and neck, liver or kidney cancer. Sequenced here: CD4+ or CD8+ T cells sorted from blood, sampled in a trial of the OX40 agonist ivuxolimab. CDR3 amino acids: CASSLDMGARGYTF. The CDR3 DNA is TGCGCCAGCAGCTTGGATATGGGGGCGAGGGGCTACACCTTC.